One and the same sample provided the 7 T cell receptor beta chains below, sequenced in a study of blood T cells in healthy people across ages. For the second PCR, which ran for roughly 7 to 11 cycles, a sample-barcoded 5' primer and a J-beta primer mix were used. From the 5' RACE reads, TCRdb called clonotypes with MiXCR, one entry per CDR3 protein. The table includes about 1,600,000 distinct CDR3 sequences, 42% detected once. Sequences were obtained from blood. The receptors were sampled from a woman aged 18-29 years in good health.

This chain links TRBV5-1 with TRBJ2-3; TRBD1 aligns across 8 bases. V lost 4 bases, J lost 3 bases, and 10 bases stayed unmatched. There are 16 residues in the CDR3. CDR1 is SGHRS and CDR2 is YFSETQ in the germline V gene. The CDR3 protein is CASSPGLRGQTDTQYF. The CDR3 DNA reads TGCGCCAGCAGCCCCGGCCTCAGGGGGCAGACAGATACGCAGTATTTT.

The chain couples TRBV28 to TRBJ2-1, with TRBD2 matching over 8 bases. Per germline, CDR1 MDHEN and CDR2 SYDVKM. J was trimmed by 7 bases and V by 5 bases; bases with no gene match: 7. The length of the CDR3 is 14 residues. As DNA, the CDR3 is TGTGCCAGCAGTCAAACCGGGACTAGTAATGAGCAGTTCTTC. It is translated as CASSQTGTSNEQFF.

V is TRBV27 and J is TRBJ2-4; 13 bases are a match to TRBD2. The DNA matches TRBJ2-7 better at its end, which makes the J call doubtful. CDR3 size: 20 residues. The V gene's germline CDR1 is MNHEY and CDR2 SMNVEV (reference sequence). The CDR3 is CASSPKGSPGLAGVVNEQYF. DNA for the CDR3: TGTGCCAGCAGTCCCAAGGGGTCCCCCGGACTAGCGGGAGTTGTTAACGAGCAGTACTTC.

Regarding this clonotype: One end of the junction fails to match germline, which may point to a read error. This rearrangement joins TRBV6-5 to TRBJ1-1; 7 nucleotides match TRBD1. The CDR3 is made up of 16 amino acids. In germline, CDR1 is MNHEY, CDR2 SVGAGI. The CDR3 nucleotides read TGTGCCAGCAGTTACTTAGACAGGGTCGTGTCCACTGGAGCTTTCTTT. Amino acid sequence: CASSYLDRVVSTGAFF.

This chain links TRBV4-1 with TRBJ1-1; 7 positions agree with TRBD1. The CDR3 loop spans 15 amino acids. Germline CDR1 is MGHRA and CDR2 is YSYEKL. Trimming removed 3 bases from V and 0 bases from J; junction bases left unmatched: 4. As DNA, the CDR3 is TGCGCCAGCAGCCATTTAACAGGGGTGAACACTGAAGCTTTCTTT. Amino acid sequence: CASSHLTGVNTEAFF.

The gene calls are TRBV28 and TRBJ1-1; D call uncertain. The CDR3 totals 14 residues. Germline V gene sequence: CDR1 MDHEN, CDR2 SYDVKM. V was cut by 6 bases and J by 0 bases, with 11 bases left in between. The CDR3 reads CASRLTELNTEAFF. DNA for the CDR3: TGTGCCAGCAGGCTCACAGAATTGAACACTGAAGCTTTCTTT.

The V call is TRBV20-1, the J call TRBJ2-3, with 12 bases matching TRBD1. Germline loops: CDR1 DFQATT, CDR2 SNEGSKA (reference sequence). CDR3 length: 14 residues. The junction had 9 bases not matched to a gene; V was cut back by 5 bases and J by 9 bases. The CDR3 is CSAPGTGGFKTQYF. The DNA for the CDR3 is TGCAGTGCTCCCGGGACAGGGGGCTTTAAAACGCAGTATTTT.